This T cell receptor beta chain comes out of a study of blood T cell repertoires in COVID-19. On the study more broadly: T cells, B-cell-depleted T cells, or PBMCs supplied cDNA or gDNA.

The authors' processing: Amplification of reference gene primers was used by the study to estimate nucleated cell counts. Measured with immunoSEQ multiplex PCR; TCRdb has only the in-frame clones, and not every one. V, J and clone size derive from that table, while D and trimming were established from the DNA sequence. The sample lists about 210,000 clones; approximately 85% were seen once. Trimming pared 6 bases from V and 9 bases from J, leaving 21 bases between. The CDR3 consists of 15 residues. Germline V gene lookup returns CDR1 MDHEN and CDR2 SYDVKM. The specimen was peripheral blood. This clonotype was obtained from a woman in her seventies with COVID-19, enrolled during active disease. This chain links TRBV28 with TRBJ2-1; D may be TRBD2 (5 bases). The CDR3 loop reads CASRRSLVLLGEQFF. In DNA, the CDR3 is TGTGCCAGCAGAAGGTCACTAGTCCTGCTGGGTGAGCAGTTCTTC.